Shown below are 3 T cell receptor beta chains from a single sample sequenced in a study of blood T cell repertoires in COVID-19. Libraries were prepared by immunoSEQ multiplex PCR; TCRdb keeps only in-frame clonotypes and omits some of them. The table records roughly 250,000 clones, about 76% of them present only once. Sequenced: peripheral blood. These receptors originate from a woman in her fifties or sixties with active or convalescent COVID-19.

The chain carries TRBV3-1 (or the pseudogene TRBV3-2) and TRBJ2-7; D is uncertain. The CDR3 sequence is 15 residues long. Per germline, CDR1 LGHDT and CDR2 YNNKEL (reference sequence). V was shortened by 1 base and J by 2 bases, with 12 bases between the two germline ends. The CDR3 here is CASSQAVANAYEQYF. The DNA for the CDR3 is TGTGCCAGCAGCCAAGCTGTGGCAAACGCCTACGAGCAGTACTTC.

The gene calls are TRBV6-2 or TRBV6-3 and TRBJ2-2; 9 nucleotides match TRBD2. The junction had 4 bases not matched to a gene; V was cut back by 2 bases and J by 6 bases. The germline V gene encodes CDR1 MNHEY and CDR2 SVGEGT. The CDR3 extends over 15 amino acids. The DNA for the CDR3 is TGTGCCAGCAGTTACATTGCGGGGGGGTCCGGGGAGCTGTTTTTT. Its translation is CASSYIAGGSGELFF.

V gene TRBV18 combines with J gene TRBJ1-1; 8 positions match TRBD1. V dropped 6 bases and J dropped 1; count of bases not matched to a gene: 4. The CDR3 spans 14 residues. Germline values: CDR1 KGHSH, CDR2 LQKENI. The CDR3 reads CASSWDRWNTEAFF. CDR3 coding DNA: TGTGCCAGCTCCTGGGACAGGTGGAACACTGAAGCTTTCTTT.